This T cell receptor (beta chain) was recorded in a study of cytomegalovirus exposure and HLA in healthy donors. Study conclusions and caveats: When a later analysis compared HLA-associated TCR beta chains with equally common others, the HLA-associated chains turned out to be more clonally expanded and to have lower generation probabilities. By a later analysis, the bulk of CMV-associated TCR beta chains appeared HLA-restricted.

With respect to this clone: What it binds is unknown.

PCR primers comprised 60 Vbeta and 13 Jbeta primers. The protocol was immunoSEQ multiplex PCR, while the TCRdb copy is restricted to in-frame clones and leaves out a portion. The sample holds 100,000 to 120,000 clones, over 60% seen once. The sequencing sample was made of PBMCs. This TCR was recovered from a man aged 18-30 years in good health and CMV-seropositive.

The CDR3 DNA reads as TGTGCCAGCAGTGAAGCCAGGGGGCGGGGCACCGGGGAGCTGTTTTTT. Residues: CASSEARGRGTGELFF. The chain uses TRBV25-1 and TRBJ2-2; 8 bases line up with TRBD1. Per the germline V gene, CDR1 is MGHDK and CDR2 is SYGVNS. V lost 2 bases and J lost 4; bases outside the gene matches: 6. CDR3 length: 16 residues.